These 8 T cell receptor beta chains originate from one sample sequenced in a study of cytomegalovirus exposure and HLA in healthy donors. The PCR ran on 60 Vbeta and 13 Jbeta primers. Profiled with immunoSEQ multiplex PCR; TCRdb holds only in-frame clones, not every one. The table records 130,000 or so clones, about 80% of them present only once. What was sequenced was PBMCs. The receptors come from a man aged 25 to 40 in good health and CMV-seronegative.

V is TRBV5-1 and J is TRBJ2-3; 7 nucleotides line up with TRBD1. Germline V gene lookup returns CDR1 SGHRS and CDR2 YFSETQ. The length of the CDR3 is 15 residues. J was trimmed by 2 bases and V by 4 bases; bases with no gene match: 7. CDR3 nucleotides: TGCGCCAGCAGCAGTCGTACAGGGGACACAGATACGCAGTATTTT. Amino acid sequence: CASSSRTGDTDTQYF.

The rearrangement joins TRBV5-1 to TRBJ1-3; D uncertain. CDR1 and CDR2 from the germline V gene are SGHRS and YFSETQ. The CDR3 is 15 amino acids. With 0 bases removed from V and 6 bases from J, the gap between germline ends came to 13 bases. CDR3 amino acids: CASSLGPGLVNTIYF. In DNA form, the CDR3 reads TGCGCCAGCAGCTTGGGACCGGGTTTAGTAAACACCATATATTTT.

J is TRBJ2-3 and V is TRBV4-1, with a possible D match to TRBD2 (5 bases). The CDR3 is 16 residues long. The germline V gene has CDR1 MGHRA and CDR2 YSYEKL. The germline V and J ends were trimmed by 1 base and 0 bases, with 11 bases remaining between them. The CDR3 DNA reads TGCGCCAGCAGCCAAGGGGCAGCGGCCAGCACAGATACGCAGTATTTT. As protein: CASSQGAAASTDTQYF.

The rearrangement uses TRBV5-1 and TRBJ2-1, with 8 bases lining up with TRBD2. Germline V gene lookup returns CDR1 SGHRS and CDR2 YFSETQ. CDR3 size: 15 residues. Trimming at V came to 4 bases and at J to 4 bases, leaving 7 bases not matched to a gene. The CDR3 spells CASSTSGGAYNEQFF. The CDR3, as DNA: TGCGCCAGCAGCACGAGCGGGGGAGCGTACAATGAGCAGTTCTTC.

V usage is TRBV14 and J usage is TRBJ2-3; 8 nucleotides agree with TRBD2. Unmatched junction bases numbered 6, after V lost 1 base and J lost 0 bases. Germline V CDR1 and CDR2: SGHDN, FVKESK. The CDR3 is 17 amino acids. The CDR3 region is CASSQANRGGSTDTQYF. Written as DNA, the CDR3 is TGTGCCAGCAGCCAAGCTAATCGGGGGGGGAGCACAGATACGCAGTATTTT.

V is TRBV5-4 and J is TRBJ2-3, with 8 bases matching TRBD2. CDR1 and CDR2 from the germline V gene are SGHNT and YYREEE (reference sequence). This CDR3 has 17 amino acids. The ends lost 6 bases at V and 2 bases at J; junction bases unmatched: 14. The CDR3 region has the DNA TGTGCCAGCACCTCTGTGGCGTCTAGCGGGCCCACAGATACGCAGTATTTT. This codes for CASTSVASSGPTDTQYF.

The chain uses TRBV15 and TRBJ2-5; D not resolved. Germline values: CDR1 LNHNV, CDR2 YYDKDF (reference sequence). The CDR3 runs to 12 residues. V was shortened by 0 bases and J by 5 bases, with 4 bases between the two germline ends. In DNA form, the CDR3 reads TGTGCCACCAGCAGAGATCGTGAGACCCAGTACTTC. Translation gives CATSRDRETQYF. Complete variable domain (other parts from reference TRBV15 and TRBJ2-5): DAMVIQNPRYQVTQFGKPVTLSCSQTLNHNVMYWYQQKSSQAPKLLFHYYDKDFNNEADTPDNFQSRRPNTSFCFLDIRSPGLGDTAMYLCATSRDRETQYFGPGTRLLVL.

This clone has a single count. DNA of the CDR3: TGTGCCAGCAGCTTAGGGGGACAAGGCACCGGGGAGCTGTTTTTT. Translation: CASSLGGQGTGELFF. The rearrangement joins TRBV7-9 to TRBJ2-2, with D maybe TRBD1 (6 bases). Trimming shortened V by 1 base and J by 4 bases, and 10 bases separated the two germline ends. The CDR3 is 15 residues long. The germline V gene encodes CDR1 SEHNR and CDR2 FQNEAQ (reference sequence).